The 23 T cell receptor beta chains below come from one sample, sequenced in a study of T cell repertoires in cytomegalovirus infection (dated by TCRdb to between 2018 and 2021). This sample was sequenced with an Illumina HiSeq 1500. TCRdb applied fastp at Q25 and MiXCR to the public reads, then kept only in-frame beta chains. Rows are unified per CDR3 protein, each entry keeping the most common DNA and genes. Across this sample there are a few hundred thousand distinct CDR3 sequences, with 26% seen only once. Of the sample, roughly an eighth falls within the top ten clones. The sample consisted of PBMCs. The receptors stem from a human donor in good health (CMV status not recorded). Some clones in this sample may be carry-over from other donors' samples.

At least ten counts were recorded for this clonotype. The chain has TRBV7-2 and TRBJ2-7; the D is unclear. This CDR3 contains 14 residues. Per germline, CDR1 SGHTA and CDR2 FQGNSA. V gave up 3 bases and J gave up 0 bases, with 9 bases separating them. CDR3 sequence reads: CASSLGPSSYEQYF. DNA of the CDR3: TGTGCCAGCAGCTTGGGCCCGAGCTCCTACGAGCAGTACTTC.

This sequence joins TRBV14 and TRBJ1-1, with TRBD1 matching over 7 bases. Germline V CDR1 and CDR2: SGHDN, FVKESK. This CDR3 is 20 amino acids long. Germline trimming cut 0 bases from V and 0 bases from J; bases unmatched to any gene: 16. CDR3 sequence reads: CASSQDRRTGGRSMNTEAFF. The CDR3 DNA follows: TGTGCCAGCAGCCAAGATCGAAGGACAGGCGGTCGATCAATGAACACTGAAGCTTTCTTT.

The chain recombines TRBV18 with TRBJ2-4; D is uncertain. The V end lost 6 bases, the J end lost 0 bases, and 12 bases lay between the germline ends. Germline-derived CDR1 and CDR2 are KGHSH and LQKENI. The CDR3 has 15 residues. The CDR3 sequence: CASSSDLLAKNIQYF. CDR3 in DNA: TGTGCCAGCTCCTCAGACTTGTTAGCCAAAAACATTCAGTACTTC.

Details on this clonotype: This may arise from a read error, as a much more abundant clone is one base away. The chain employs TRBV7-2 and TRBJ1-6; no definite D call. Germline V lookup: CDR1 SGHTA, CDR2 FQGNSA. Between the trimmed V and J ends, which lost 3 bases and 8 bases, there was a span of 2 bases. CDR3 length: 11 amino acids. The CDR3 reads CASSFDSPLHF. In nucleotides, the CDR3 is TGTGCCAGCAGCTTTGATTCACCCCTCCACTTT.

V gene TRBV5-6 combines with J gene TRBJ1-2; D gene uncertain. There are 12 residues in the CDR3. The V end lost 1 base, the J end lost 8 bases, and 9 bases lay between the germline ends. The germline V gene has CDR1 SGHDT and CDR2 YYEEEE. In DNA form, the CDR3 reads TGTGCCAGCAGCTTGTCGGGTGGGGGCTACACCTTC. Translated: CASSLSGGGYTF. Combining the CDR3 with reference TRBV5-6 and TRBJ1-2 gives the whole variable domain DAGVTQSPTHLIKTRGQQVTLRCSPKSGHDTVSWYQQALGQGPQFIFQYYEEEERQRGNFPDRFSGHQFPNYSSELNVNALLLGDSALYLCASSLSGGGYTFGSGTRLTVV.

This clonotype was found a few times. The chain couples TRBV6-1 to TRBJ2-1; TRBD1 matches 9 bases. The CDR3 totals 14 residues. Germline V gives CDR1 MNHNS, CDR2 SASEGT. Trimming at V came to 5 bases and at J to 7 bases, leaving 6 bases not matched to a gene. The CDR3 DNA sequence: TGTGCCAGCAGTCCCGGGACAGGGAAGAATGAGCAGTTCTTC. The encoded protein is CASSPGTGKNEQFF.

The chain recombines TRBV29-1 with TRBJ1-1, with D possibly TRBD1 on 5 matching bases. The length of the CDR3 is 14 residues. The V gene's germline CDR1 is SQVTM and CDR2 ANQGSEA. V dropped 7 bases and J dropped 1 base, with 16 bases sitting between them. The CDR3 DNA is TGCAGCGGGTGGCAGCGGACACCGAACACTGAAGCTTTCTTT. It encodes CSGWQRTPNTEAFF. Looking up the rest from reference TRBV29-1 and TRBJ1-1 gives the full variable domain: SAVISQKPSRDICQRGTSLTIQCQVDSQVTMMFWYRQQPGQSLTLIATANQGSEATYESGFVIDKFPISRPNLTFSTLTVSNMSPEDSSIYLCSGWQRTPNTEAFFGQGTRLTVV.

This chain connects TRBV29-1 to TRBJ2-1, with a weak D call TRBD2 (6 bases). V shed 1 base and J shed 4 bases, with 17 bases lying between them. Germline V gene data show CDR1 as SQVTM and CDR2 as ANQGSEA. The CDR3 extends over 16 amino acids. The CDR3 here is CSVEGHRDSQYNEQFF. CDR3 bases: TGCAGCGTTGAAGGACACCGGGACTCACAATACAATGAGCAGTTCTTC.

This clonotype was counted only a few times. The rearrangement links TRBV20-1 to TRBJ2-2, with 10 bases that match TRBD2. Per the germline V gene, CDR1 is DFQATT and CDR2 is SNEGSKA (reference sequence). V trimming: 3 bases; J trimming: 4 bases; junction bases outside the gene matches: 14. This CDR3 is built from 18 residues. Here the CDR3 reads CSASPPLLAGGFTGELFF. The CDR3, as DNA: TGCAGTGCTAGCCCCCCCCTCTTAGCGGGAGGATTCACCGGGGAGCTGTTTTTT.

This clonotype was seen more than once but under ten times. The CDR3 DNA sequence: TGCAGTGCCGACAGTTATAGCAATCAGCCCCAGCATTTT. Translated, it gives CSADSYSNQPQHF. V gene TRBV20-1 combines with J gene TRBJ1-5, with D perhaps matching TRBD1 (5 bases). Germline-derived CDR1 and CDR2 are DFQATT and SNEGSKA (reference sequence). CDR3 length: 13 residues. Trimming shortened V by 6 bases and J by 0 bases, and 9 bases separated the two germline ends.

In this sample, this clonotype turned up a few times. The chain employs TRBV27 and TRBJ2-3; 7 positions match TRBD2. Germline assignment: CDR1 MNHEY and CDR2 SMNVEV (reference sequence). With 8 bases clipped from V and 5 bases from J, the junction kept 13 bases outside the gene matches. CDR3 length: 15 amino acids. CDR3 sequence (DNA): TGTGCCAGCTCGCGTGGGAGGGTTTACAAAGATACGCAGTATTTT. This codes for CASSRGRVYKDTQYF.

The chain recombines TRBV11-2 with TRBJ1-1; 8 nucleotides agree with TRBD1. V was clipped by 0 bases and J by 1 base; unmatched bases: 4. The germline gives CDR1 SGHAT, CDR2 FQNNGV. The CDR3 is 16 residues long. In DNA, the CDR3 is TGTGCCAGCAGCTTAGACGCCCAGGGGGCGAACACTGAAGCTTTCTTT. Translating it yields CASSLDAQGANTEAFF.

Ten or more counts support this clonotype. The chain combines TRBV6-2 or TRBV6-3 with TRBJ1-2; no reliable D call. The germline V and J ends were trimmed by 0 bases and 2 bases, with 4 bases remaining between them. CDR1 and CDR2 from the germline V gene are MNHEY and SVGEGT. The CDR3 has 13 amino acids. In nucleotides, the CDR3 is TGTGCCAGCAGTTACTCGGAGAACTATGGCTACACCTTC. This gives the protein CASSYSENYGYTF.

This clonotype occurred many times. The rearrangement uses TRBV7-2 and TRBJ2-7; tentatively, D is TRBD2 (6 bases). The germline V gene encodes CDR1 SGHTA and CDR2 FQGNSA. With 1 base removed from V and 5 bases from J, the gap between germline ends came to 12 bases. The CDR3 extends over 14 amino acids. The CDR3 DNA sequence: TGTGCCAGCAGCTTAGGGAGGGACTCGAACGAGCAGTACGTC. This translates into CASSLGRDSNEQYV.

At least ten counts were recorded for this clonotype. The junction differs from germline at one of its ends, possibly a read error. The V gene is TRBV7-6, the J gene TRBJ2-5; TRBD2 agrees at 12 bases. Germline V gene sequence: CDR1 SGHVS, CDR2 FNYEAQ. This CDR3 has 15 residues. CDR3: CASSLAGGSGETQYF. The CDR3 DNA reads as TGTGCCAGCAGCCTAGCGGGAGGGAGTGGCGAGACCCAGTACTTC. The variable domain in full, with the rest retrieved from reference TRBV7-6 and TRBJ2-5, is GAGVSQSPRYKVTKRGQDVALRCDPISGHVSLYWYRQALGQGPEFLTYFNYEAQQDKSGLPNDRFSAERPEGSISTLTIQRTEQRDSAMYRCASSLAGGSGETQYFGPGTRLLVL.

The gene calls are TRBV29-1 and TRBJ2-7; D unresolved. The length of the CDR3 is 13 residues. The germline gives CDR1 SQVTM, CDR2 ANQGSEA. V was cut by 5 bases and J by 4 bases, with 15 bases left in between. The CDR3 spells CSVSRSSLYEQYF. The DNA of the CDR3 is TGCAGCGTTTCCCGGAGCTCATTGTACGAGCAGTACTTC.

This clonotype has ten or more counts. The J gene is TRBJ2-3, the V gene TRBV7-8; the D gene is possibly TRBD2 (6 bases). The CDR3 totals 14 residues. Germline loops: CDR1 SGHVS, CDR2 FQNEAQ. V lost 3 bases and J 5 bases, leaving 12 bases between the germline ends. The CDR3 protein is CASSFRGGLDTQYF. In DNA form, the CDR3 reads TGTGCCAGCAGCTTTAGGGGAGGATTAGATACGCAGTATTTT.

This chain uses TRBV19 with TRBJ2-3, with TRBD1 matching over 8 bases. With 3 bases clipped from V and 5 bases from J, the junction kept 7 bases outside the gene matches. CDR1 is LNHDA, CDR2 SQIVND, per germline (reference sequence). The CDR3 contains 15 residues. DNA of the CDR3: TGTGCCAGTAGTATCGGGACAGGAGGTTTAGATACGCAGTATTTT. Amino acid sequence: CASSIGTGGLDTQYF.

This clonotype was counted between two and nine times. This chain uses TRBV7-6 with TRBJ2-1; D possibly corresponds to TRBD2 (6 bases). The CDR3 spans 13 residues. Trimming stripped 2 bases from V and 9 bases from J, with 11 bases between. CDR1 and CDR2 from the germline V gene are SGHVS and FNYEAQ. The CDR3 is CASSLSGWGEQFF. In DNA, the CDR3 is TGTGCCAGCAGCTTAAGCGGGTGGGGTGAGCAGTTCTTC.

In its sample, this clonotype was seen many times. CDR3 bases: TGTGCCAGCAGCTTCAGGACTAGCTTCTACGAGCAGTACTTC. Its protein is CASSFRTSFYEQYF. The V and J genes are TRBV7-9 and TRBJ2-7; 8 bases line up with TRBD2. The germline V gene has CDR1 SEHNR and CDR2 FQNEAQ (reference sequence). V shed 3 bases and J 3 bases; nucleotides not matched to a gene: 4. This CDR3 spans 14 amino acids. The complete variable domain, with remaining parts taken from reference TRBV7-9 and TRBJ2-7, reads DTGVSQNPRHKITKRGQNVTFRCDPISEHNRLYWYRQTLGQGPEFLTYFQNEAQLEKSRLLSDRFSAERPKGSFSTLEIQRTEQGDSAMYLCASSFRTSFYEQYFGPGTRLTVT.

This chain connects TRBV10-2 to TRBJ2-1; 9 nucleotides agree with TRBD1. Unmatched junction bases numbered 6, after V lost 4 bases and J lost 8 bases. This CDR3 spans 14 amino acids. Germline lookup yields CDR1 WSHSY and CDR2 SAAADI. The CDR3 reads CASSAGTGHHEQFF. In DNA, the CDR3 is TGCGCCAGCAGTGCCGGGACAGGGCATCATGAGCAGTTCTTC.

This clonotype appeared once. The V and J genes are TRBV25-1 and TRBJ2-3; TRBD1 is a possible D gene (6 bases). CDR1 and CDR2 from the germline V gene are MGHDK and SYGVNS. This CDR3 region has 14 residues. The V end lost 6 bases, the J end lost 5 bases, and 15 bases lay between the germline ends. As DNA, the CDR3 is TGTGCCAGCAGCAGAACAGGGATGTTAGATACGCAGTATTTT. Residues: CASSRTGMLDTQYF.

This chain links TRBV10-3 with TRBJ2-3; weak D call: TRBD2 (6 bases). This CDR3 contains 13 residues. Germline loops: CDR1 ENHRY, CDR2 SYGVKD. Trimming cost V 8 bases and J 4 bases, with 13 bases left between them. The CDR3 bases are TGTGCCATCCAACCTAGCGAGGCAGATACGCAGTATTTT. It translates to CAIQPSEADTQYF.